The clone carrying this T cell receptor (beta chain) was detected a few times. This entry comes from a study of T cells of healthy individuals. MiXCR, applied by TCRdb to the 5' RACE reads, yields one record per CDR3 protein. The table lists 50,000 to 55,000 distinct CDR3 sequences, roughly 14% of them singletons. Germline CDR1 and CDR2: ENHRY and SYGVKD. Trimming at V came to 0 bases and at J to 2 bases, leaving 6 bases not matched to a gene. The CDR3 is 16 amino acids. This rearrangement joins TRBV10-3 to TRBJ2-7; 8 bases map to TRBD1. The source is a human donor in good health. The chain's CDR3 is CAISESGTGSPYEQYF. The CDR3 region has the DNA TGTGCCATCAGTGAGTCTGGGACAGGCTCACCCTACGAGCAGTACTTC.